The T cell receptor (beta chain) under discussion was sequenced for a study of beta chain features in type 1 diabetes. Points on this clone: Its antigen is currently unknown.

The investigators reverse transcribed all of the isolated RNA, so they sequenced expressed TCRB transcripts. Naive, central memory and regulatory T cell samples yielded around 3.5 million reads on average. Clones were sequenced by immunoSEQ multiplex PCR, and TCRdb holds only the in-frame ones, with some missing. Here the sample spans 95,000 to 150,000 clones, around 15% being singletons. In germline, CDR1 is KGHSH, CDR2 LQKENI. The V and J ends lost 5 bases and 3 bases respectively, with 8 bases between them. This CDR3 is 12 amino acids long. Overall study findings and caveats: Shorter TCRB CDR3s, moderately but significantly so, were found in Type 1 diabetes patients in all four CD4+ subsets.

The chain recombines TRBV18 with TRBJ2-7, with D possibly being TRBD2 (6 bases). The TCR originated in a man aged 25-40 years with type 1 diabetes. The sample consisted of central memory CD4+ T cells from blood. This CDR3 is CASSTEGYEQYF. CDR3 sequence (DNA): TGTGCCAGCTCAACGGAGGGCTACGAGCAGTACTTC.